Shown below are 20 T cell receptor beta chains from a single sample sequenced in a study of blood T cell repertoires in COVID-19. The method was immunoSEQ multiplex PCR; TCRdb's version includes in-frame clones alone and lacks a portion of them. In the table there are roughly 300,000 clones, roughly 87% of which are singletons. The sequencing sample was made of PBMCs or T cells enriched from blood (not recorded which). Every receptor here comes from a woman between 25 and 40 years old who had recovered from COVID-19.

This clone was counted only a few times. The chain links TRBV19 to TRBJ1-5, with D possibly TRBD1 on 6 matching bases. Deletions cut 7 bases from V and 5 bases from J, with 18 bases between. CDR1 is LNHDA and CDR2 is SQIVND in the germline V gene (reference sequence). The CDR3 is 15 amino acids. The CDR3 coding sequence is TGTGCCAGTACCCCCCCTGGGGGCGAGGATCAGCCCCAGCATTTT. It yields the protein CASTPPGGEDQPQHF.

The chain recombines TRBV4-2 with TRBJ2-3, with 9 bases matching TRBD2. The CDR3 sequence is 18 residues long. Germline V lookup: CDR1 LGHNA, CDR2 YNFKEQ. Germline trimming cut 4 bases from V and 2 bases from J; bases unmatched to any gene: 13. The CDR3 here is CASSRTIAGVTSTDTQYF. In DNA, the CDR3 is TGTGCCAGCAGCCGAACTATAGCGGGGGTGACCTCCACAGATACGCAGTATTTT.

This rearrangement joins TRBV19 to TRBJ2-5; perhaps TRBD1 as D (6 bases). Germline loops: CDR1 LNHDA, CDR2 SQIVND (reference sequence). With 5 bases removed from V and 5 bases from J, the gap between germline ends came to 12 bases. This CDR3 comprises 13 residues. CDR3 in DNA: TGTGCCAGTAGTCTGAAGAGGGGGGAGACCCAGTACTTC. Translation: CASSLKRGETQYF.

The chain carries TRBV5-6 and TRBJ2-3; 7 nucleotides line up with TRBD2. Germline CDR1 SGHDT, CDR2 YYEEEE. The J segment lost 4 bases and the V segment lost 3 bases, leaving 5 bases of the junction unmatched. The CDR3 loop spans 14 amino acids. The CDR3 DNA is TGTGCCAGCAGCTCGGGGAGGGGCCCAGATACGCAGTATTTT. Protein product: CASSSGRGPDTQYF.

J is TRBJ2-4 and V is TRBV25-1; TRBD1 aligns across 7 bases. Germline V gene data show CDR1 as MGHDK and CDR2 as SYGVNS. Germline trimming cut 6 bases from V and 1 base from J; bases unmatched to any gene: 6. The CDR3 consists of 15 residues. The CDR3 loop is CASSKTTGAKNIQYF. CDR3 nucleotides: TGTGCCAGCAGCAAGACGACAGGGGCCAAAAACATTCAGTACTTC. Together with reference TRBV25-1 and TRBJ2-4, the CDR3 gives the full variable domain: EADIYQTPRYLVIGTGKKITLECSQTMGHDKMYWYQQDPGMELHLIHYSYGVNSTEKGDLSSESTVSRIRTEHFPLTLESARPSHTSQYLCASSKTTGAKNIQYFGAGTRLSVL.

The rearrangement links TRBV4-1 to TRBJ2-1; TRBD1 might be the D (7 bases). The length of the CDR3 is 19 residues. V lost 0 bases to trimming and J lost 4 bases, with 22 bases between them. Germline CDR1 is MGHRA and CDR2 is YSYEKL. The CDR3, as DNA: TGCGCCAGCAGCCAAGACCGGGCCTTAGCAGGGGGGATTTACAATGAGCAGTTCTTC. This gives the protein CASSQDRALAGGIYNEQFF.

The rearrangement joins TRBV6-6 to TRBJ2-5, with TRBD2 matching over 9 bases. Looked up from germline, CDR1 is MNHNY and CDR2 is SVGAGI (reference sequence). The CDR3 is made up of 15 amino acids. Trimming at V came to 6 bases and at J to 1 base, leaving 6 bases not matched to a gene. This chain's CDR3 is CASSRSGGFQETQYF. The CDR3 coding sequence is TGTGCCAGCAGCCGTAGCGGGGGCTTCCAAGAGACCCAGTACTTC.

In this sample, this clone turned up once. The same CDR3 is also encoded by other DNA sequences in this sample. V usage is TRBV19 and J usage is TRBJ2-7; TRBD1 matches at 8 bases. Trimming removed 4 bases from V and 0 bases from J; junction bases left unmatched: 2. Germline CDR1 reads LNHDA; CDR2 reads SQIVND (reference sequence). The CDR3 runs to 14 residues. This CDR3 is CASSTGTGSYEQYF. The CDR3 DNA reads as TGTGCCAGTAGTACCGGGACAGGCTCCTACGAGCAGTACTTC.

Points on this clone: Other DNA variants within this sample encode the same CDR3. The CDR3 loop is CASSGQGSYNSPLHF. The CDR3 DNA reads TGTGCCAGTAGCGGACAGGGGTCCTATAATTCACCCCTCCACTTT. The chain joins TRBV19 to TRBJ1-6, with TRBD1 matching over 9 bases. The CDR3 is 15 residues long. The germline V gene encodes CDR1 LNHDA and CDR2 SQIVND (reference sequence). With V trimmed by 6 bases and J by 1 base, 1 base remained unmatched.

This chain uses TRBV14 with TRBJ1-1; D call uncertain. Trimming stripped 1 base from V and 8 bases from J, with 8 bases between. Germline values: CDR1 SGHDN, CDR2 FVKESK. There are 12 residues in the CDR3. CDR3: CASSQVPEEAFF. The CDR3, as DNA: TGTGCCAGCAGCCAAGTACCGGAGGAAGCTTTCTTT.

The CDR3 region is CASSLGDRGSYEQYF. CDR3 bases: TGTGCCAGCAGCCTCGGGGACAGAGGATCCTACGAGCAGTACTTC. The chain links TRBV3-1 (or the pseudogene TRBV3-2) to TRBJ2-7; 7 positions agree with TRBD1. The CDR3 totals 15 residues. V gave up 4 bases and J gave up 1 base; unmatched junction bases: 7. The germline gives CDR1 LGHDT, CDR2 YNNKEL (reference sequence).

This rearrangement joins TRBV9 to TRBJ2-3; TRBD2 matches 7 bases. There are 15 residues in the CDR3. Germline assignment: CDR1 SGDLS and CDR2 YYNGEE. The trim removed 2 bases at V and 2 bases at J, leaving 5 bases unmatched. CDR3 sequence reads: CASSVERGYTDTQYF. The CDR3 nucleotides are TGTGCCAGCAGCGTGGAGCGGGGATACACAGATACGCAGTATTTT.

The chain recombines TRBV2 with TRBJ2-2, with D perhaps matching TRBD1 (5 bases). Germline-derived CDR1 and CDR2 are SNHLY and FYNNEI. V lost 3 bases to trimming and J lost 5 bases, with 10 bases between them. This CDR3 is 14 amino acids long. CDR3 region: CASSEFRTTGELFF. The CDR3 region has the DNA TGTGCCAGCAGTGAGTTCAGGACAACCGGGGAGCTGTTTTTT. The variable domain in full, with the rest retrieved from reference TRBV2 and TRBJ2-2, is EPEVTQTPSHQVTQMGQEVILRCVPISNHLYFYWYRQILGQKVEFLVSFYNNEISEKSEIFDDQFSVERPDGSNFTLKIRSTKLEDSAMYFCASSEFRTTGELFFGEGSRLTVL.

The chain has TRBV5-6 and TRBJ2-5; a possible D gene is TRBD2 (5 bases). Trimming left V 0 bases short and J 1 base short, with 7 bases between. The CDR3 contains 14 residues. Per the germline V gene, CDR1 is SGHDT and CDR2 is YYEEEE. The CDR3 here is CASSLGLAQETQYF. Here the CDR3 DNA reads TGTGCCAGCAGCTTGGGGCTAGCCCAAGAGACCCAGTACTTC.

V gene TRBV6-5 combines with J gene TRBJ1-5; D is perhaps TRBD1 (6 bases). CDR1 and CDR2 from the germline V gene are MNHEY and SVGAGI. V was pared by 10 bases and J by 0 bases, with 16 bases between. The CDR3 totals 15 residues. The CDR3 loop reads CATKWDIYSNQPQHF. The CDR3 nucleotides read TGTGCCACGAAGTGGGACATCTATAGCAATCAGCCCCAGCATTTT.

This rearrangement joins TRBV5-6 to TRBJ1-5; D is perhaps TRBD1 (6 bases). This CDR3 is 17 amino acids long. CDR1 SGHDT and CDR2 YYEEEE come from the germline V gene. The V gene lost 3 bases and the J gene lost 1 base, with 17 bases spanning the gap. The CDR3 nucleotides are TGTGCCAGCAGCTATGCGACAGGACCCCTCAGCAATCAGCCCCAGCATTTT. It is translated as CASSYATGPLSNQPQHF.

The chain links TRBV12-3 or TRBV12-4 to TRBJ1-2; D gene uncertain. Trimming left V 5 bases short and J 8 bases short, with 15 bases between. The length of the CDR3 is 13 residues. CDR3 amino acids: CASSLSPRKGYTF. In DNA form, the CDR3 reads TGTGCCAGCAGTCTCAGTCCCAGGAAAGGCTACACCTTC.

The chain is built from TRBV7-6 and TRBJ1-5; 7 bases are a match to TRBD1. CDR3 length: 15 amino acids. Germline CDR1 is SGHVS and CDR2 is FNYEAQ. The junction had 8 bases not matched to a gene; V was cut back by 2 bases and J by 7 bases. This CDR3 is CASSLSTGPGQPQHF. The CDR3 DNA is TGTGCCAGCAGCTTATCGACAGGGCCGGGGCAGCCCCAGCATTTT.

To note about this clone: Other DNA sequences in the sample encode the same CDR3. V gene TRBV18 combines with J gene TRBJ1-2, with 8 bases lining up with TRBD1. V shed 1 base and J 7 bases; nucleotides not matched to a gene: 5. The CDR3 contains 14 residues. Germline loops: CDR1 KGHSH, CDR2 LQKENI. CDR3: CASSPQGQGSGYTF. The CDR3 coding sequence is TGTGCCAGCTCACCACAAGGACAGGGCAGTGGCTACACCTTC.

The V gene is TRBV6-1, the J gene TRBJ1-2; 9 bases match TRBD1. The V segment lost 2 bases and the J segment 6 bases; nucleotides outside the gene matches: 10. Germline values: CDR1 MNHNS, CDR2 SASEGT. This CDR3 has 16 amino acids. The CDR3 protein is CASSEITSGTGNGYTF. In DNA form, the CDR3 reads TGTGCCAGCAGTGAAATCACTTCCGGGACAGGGAATGGCTACACCTTC.